This TCR beta chain originates from a study of human T cells and chemical hapten exposure. Original processing notes: Between 23,224 and 690,600 TCRs appeared in each sample, and the median stood at 95,638. TCRdb re-called the 5' RACE reads through MiXCR, storing one row per CDR3 protein. The V and J calls reflect TCRdb's pipeline rather than the authors' work. The sample contains fewer than 150,000 distinct CDR3 sequences, 15% to 20% of which appear only once. The table lists this clonotype with a few counts. V lost 6 bases to trimming and J lost 10 bases, with 16 bases between them. The germline V gene encodes CDR1 MDHEN and CDR2 SYDVKM. This CDR3 comprises 14 residues. Total RNA was isolated from whole blood that had not been fractionated.

The receptor was isolated from a human donor in good health. The rearrangement joins TRBV28 to TRBJ1-6, with a weak D call TRBD1 (5 bases). For the CDR3, the DNA is TGTGCCAGCAGACTCGGACAAGGGGACTCACCCCTCCACTTT. Translated: CASRLGQGDSPLHF.